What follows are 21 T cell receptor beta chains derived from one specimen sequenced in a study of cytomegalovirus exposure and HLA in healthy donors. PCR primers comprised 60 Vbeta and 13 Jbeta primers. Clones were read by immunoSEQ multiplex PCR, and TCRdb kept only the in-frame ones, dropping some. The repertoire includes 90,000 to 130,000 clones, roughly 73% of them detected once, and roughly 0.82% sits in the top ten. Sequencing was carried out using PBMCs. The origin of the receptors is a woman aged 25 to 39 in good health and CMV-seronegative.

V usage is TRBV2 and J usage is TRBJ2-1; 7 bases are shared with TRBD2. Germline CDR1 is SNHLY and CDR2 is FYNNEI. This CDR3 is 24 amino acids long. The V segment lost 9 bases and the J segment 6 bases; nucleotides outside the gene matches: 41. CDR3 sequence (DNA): TGTGCCAGATCGGGCCGGGGGGTCAGGAAGAGGGAAACCCGAGAAGGGATACTGGGCAATGAGCAGTTCTTC. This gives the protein CARSGRGVRKRETREGILGNEQFF.

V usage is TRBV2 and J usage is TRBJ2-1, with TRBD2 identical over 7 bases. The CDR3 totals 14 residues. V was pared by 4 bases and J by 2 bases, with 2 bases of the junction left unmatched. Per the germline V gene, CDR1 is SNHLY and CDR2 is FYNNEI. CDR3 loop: CASSVLATYNEQFF. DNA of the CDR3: TGTGCCAGCAGTGTACTAGCGACCTACAATGAGCAGTTCTTC.

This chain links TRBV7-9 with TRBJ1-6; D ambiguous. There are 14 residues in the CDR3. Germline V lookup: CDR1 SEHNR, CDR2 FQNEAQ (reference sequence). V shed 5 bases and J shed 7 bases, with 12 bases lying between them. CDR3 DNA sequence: TGTGCCAGCAGCCAACAGCTAACGAATTCACCCCTCCACTTT. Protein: CASSQQLTNSPLHF.

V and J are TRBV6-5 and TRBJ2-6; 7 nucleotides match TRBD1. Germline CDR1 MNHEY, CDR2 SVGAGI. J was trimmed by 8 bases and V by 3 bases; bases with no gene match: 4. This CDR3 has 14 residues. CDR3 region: CASSYDRESNVLTF. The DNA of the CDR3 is TGTGCCAGCAGTTATGACAGGGAGTCCAACGTCCTGACTTTC.

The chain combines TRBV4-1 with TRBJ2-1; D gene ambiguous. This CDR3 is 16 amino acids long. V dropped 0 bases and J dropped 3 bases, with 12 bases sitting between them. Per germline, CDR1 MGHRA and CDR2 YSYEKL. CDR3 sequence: CASSQDETPNYNEQFF. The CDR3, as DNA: TGCGCCAGCAGCCAAGATGAGACTCCTAACTACAATGAGCAGTTCTTC.

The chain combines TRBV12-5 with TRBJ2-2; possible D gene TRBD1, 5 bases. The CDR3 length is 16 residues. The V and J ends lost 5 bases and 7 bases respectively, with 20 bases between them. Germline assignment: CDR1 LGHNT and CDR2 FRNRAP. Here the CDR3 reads CASGPAQAQIGGELFF. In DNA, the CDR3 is TGTGCTAGTGGTCCGGCACAGGCCCAGATCGGCGGGGAGCTGTTTTTT.

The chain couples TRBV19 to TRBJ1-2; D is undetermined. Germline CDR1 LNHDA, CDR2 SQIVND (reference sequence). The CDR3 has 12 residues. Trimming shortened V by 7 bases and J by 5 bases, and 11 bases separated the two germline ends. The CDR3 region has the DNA TGTGCCAGTACCGAGAGGGCGTATGGCTACACCTTC. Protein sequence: CASTERAYGYTF.

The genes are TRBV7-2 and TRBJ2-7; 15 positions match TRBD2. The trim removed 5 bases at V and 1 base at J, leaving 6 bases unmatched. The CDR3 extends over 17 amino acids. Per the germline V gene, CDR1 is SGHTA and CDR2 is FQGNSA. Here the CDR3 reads CASSPPGLAGGSYEQYF. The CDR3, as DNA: TGTGCCAGCAGCCCTCCGGGACTAGCGGGAGGTTCCTACGAGCAGTACTTC. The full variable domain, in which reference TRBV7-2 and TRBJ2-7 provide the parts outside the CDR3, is GAGVSQSPSNKVTEKGKDVELRCDPISGHTALYWYRQSLGQGLEFLIYFQGNSAPDKSGLPSDRFSAERTGGSVSTLTIQRTQQEDSAVYLCASSPPGLAGGSYEQYFGPGTRLTVT.

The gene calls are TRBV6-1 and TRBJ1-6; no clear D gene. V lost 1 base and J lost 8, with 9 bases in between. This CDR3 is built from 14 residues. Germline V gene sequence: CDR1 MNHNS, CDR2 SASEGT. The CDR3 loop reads CASSEEQYYSPLHF. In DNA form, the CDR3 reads TGTGCCAGCAGTGAAGAACAGTACTATTCACCCCTCCACTTT.

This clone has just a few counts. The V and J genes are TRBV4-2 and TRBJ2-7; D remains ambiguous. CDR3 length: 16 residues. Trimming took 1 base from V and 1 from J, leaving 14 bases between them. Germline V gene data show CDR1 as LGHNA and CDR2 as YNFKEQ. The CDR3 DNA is TGTGCCAGCAGCCAAGCAGAGGTCAGTTCTTCCTACGAGCAGTACTTC. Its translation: CASSQAEVSSSYEQYF.

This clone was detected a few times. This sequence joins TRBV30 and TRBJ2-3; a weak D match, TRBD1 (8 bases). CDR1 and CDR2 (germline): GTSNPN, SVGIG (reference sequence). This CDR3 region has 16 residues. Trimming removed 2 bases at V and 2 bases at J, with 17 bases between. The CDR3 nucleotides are TGTGCCTGGAGTTGGGAACAGGGGGGGGCCACAGATACGCAGTATTTT. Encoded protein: CAWSWEQGGATDTQYF.

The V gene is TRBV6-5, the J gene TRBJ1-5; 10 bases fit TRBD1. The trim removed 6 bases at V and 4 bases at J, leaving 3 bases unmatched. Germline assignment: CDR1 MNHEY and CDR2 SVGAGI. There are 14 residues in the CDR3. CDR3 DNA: TGTGCCAGCAGAAGGACAGGGGGTAATCAGCCCCAGCATTTT. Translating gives CASRRTGGNQPQHF.

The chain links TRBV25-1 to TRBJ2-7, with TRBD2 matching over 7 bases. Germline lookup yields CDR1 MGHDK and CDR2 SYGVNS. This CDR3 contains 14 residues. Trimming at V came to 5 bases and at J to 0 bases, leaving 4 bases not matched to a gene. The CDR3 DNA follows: TGTGCCAGCAGTCCGGGAGGCCCCTCCTACGAGCAGTACTTC. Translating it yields CASSPGGPSYEQYF.

The CDR3 here is CATSRGGLLSSGNTIYF. The CDR3 DNA reads TGTGCCACCAGCAGAGGAGGCTTATTAAGCTCTGGAAACACCATATATTTT. The chain combines TRBV15 with TRBJ1-3; D ambiguous. CDR1 LNHNV and CDR2 YYDKDF come from the germline V gene (reference sequence). Trimming left V 1 base short and J 0 bases short, with 13 bases between. The CDR3 consists of 17 residues.

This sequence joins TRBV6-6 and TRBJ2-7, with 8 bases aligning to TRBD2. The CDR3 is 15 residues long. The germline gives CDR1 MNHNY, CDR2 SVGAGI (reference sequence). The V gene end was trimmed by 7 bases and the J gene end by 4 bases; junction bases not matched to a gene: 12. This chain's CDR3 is CASTRGAGDSYEQYF. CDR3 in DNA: TGTGCCAGCACTAGGGGAGCGGGGGACTCATACGAGCAGTACTTC.

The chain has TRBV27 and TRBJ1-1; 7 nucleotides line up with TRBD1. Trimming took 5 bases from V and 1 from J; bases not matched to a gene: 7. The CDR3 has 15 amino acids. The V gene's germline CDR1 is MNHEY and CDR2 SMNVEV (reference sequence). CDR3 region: CASSLRGQANTEAFF. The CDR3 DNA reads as TGTGCCAGCAGTCTGCGCGGACAGGCGAACACTGAAGCTTTCTTT.

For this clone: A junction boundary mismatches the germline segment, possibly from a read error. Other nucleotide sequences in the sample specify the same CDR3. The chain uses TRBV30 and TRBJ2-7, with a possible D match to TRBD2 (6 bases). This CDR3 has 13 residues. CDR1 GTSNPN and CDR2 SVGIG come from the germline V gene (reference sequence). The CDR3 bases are TGTGCTTGGAGTCTCGGGGGTTTTTACGAGCAGTACTTC. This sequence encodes CAWSLGGFYEQYF.

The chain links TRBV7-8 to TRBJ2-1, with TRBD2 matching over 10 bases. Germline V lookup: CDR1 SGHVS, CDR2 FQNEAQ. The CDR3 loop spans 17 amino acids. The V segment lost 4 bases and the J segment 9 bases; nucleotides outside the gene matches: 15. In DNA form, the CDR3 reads TGTGCCAGCAGCTCGGGCCTCAGCGGGAGGGCCCTCAGTGAGCAGTTCTTC. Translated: CASSSGLSGRALSEQFF.

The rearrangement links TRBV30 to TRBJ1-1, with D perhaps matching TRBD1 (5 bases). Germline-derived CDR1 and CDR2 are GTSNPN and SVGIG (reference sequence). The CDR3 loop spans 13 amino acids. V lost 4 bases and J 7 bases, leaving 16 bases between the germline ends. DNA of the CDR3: TGTGCCTGGACCCAATTCGGGGGGGTTGAAGCTTTCTTT. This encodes CAWTQFGGVEAFF.

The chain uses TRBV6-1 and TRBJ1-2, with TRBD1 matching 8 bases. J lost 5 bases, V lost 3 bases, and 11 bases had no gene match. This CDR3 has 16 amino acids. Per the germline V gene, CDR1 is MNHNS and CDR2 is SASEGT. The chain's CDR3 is CASSEQIRQGRYGYTF. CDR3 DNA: TGTGCCAGCAGTGAGCAAATCAGACAGGGGCGGTATGGCTACACCTTC.

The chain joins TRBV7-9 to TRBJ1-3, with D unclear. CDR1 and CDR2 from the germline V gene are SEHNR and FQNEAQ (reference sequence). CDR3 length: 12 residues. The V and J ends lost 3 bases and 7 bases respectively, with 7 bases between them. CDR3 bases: TGTGCCAGCAGCTTCCTCGCGAACACCATATATTTT. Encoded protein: CASSFLANTIYF.